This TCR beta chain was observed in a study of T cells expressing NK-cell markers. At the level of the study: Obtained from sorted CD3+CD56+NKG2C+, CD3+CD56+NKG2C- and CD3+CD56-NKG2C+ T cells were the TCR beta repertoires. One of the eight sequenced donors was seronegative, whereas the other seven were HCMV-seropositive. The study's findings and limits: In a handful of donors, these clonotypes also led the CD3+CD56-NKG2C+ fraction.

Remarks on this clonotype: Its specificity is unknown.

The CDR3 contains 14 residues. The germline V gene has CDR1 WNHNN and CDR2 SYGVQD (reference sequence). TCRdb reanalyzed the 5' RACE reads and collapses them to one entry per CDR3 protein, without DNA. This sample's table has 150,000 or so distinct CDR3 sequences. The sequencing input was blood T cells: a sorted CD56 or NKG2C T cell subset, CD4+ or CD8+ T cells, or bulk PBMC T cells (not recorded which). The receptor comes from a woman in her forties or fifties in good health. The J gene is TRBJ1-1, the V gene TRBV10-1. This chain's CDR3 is CASSEVDSGAEAFF.